This is a list of T cell receptor beta chains from one sample in a study of post-analysis software for immune sequencing data. TCRdb reprocessed the PCR reads via MiXCR and lists one record per CDR3 protein. The sample shows about 160,000 distinct CDR3 sequences, about 36% of them seen only once. The input for sequencing was blood, taken after autologous hematopoietic stem cell transplantation. Receptors were obtained from a girl aged 5-17 years with multiple sclerosis. CDR3s include the opening cysteine and the closing phenylalanine or tryptophan. Fields, in order: V gene, D gene, clone size, J gene, CDR3 protein, CDR3 DNA. The D gene is left open where the match is weak. The size of a clone is reported for some rows only, either as once, few or many, or as a class for expanded clones.

V gene: TRBV28; D gene: TRBD2; clone size: few; J gene: TRBJ2-3; CDR3 protein: CASRRTSGTFTSTDTQYF; CDR3 DNA: TGTGCCAGCAGACGGACTAGCGGGACCTTTACTAGCACAGATACGCAGTATTTT
V gene: TRBV29-1; D gene: TRBD1; clone size: NA; J gene: TRBJ2-1; CDR3 protein: CSVVRGPEQFF; CDR3 DNA: TGCAGCGTTGTTAGGGGGCCTGAGCAGTTCTTC
V gene: TRBV12-3/TRBV12-4; D gene: NA; clone size: few; J gene: TRBJ1-6; CDR3 protein: CASSFQGNNSPLHF; CDR3 DNA: TGTGCCAGCAGTTTCCAGGGGAATAATTCACCCCTCCACTTT
V gene: TRBV29-1; D gene: TRBD1; clone size: few; J gene: TRBJ2-1; CDR3 protein: CSVHTGTGWSEQFF; CDR3 DNA: TGCAGCGTCCACACCGGGACAGGGTGGAGTGAGCAGTTCTTC
V gene: TRBV11-2; D gene: NA; clone size: NA; J gene: TRBJ2-1; CDR3 protein: CASSPALYNEQFF; CDR3 DNA: TGTGCCAGCAGCCCGGCGTTGTACAATGAGCAGTTCTTC
V gene: TRBV24-1; D gene: NA; clone size: few; J gene: TRBJ2-7; CDR3 protein: CATETGYPYEQYF; CDR3 DNA: TGTGCCACCGAGACAGGTTACCCGTACGAGCAGTACTTC
V gene: TRBV10-3; D gene: NA; clone size: NA; J gene: TRBJ1-1; CDR3 protein: CAISVPGGRNTEAFF; CDR3 DNA: TGTGCCATCAGTGTACCGGGAGGCAGAAACACTGAAGCTTTCTTT
V gene: TRBV6-6; D gene: NA; clone size: NA; J gene: TRBJ2-7; CDR3 protein: CASSYLTASSEQYF; CDR3 DNA: TGTGCCAGCAGTTACTTAACAGCCTCTTCCGAGCAGTACTTC
V gene: TRBV5-6; D gene: NA; clone size: NA; J gene: TRBJ1-6; CDR3 protein: CASSLRGDGSPLHF; CDR3 DNA: TGTGCCAGCAGCTTAAGGGGGGACGGGTCACCCCTCCACTTT
V gene: TRBV5-1; D gene: NA; clone size: NA; J gene: TRBJ2-7; CDR3 protein: CASSWGSANNEQYF; CDR3 DNA: TGCGCCAGCAGCTGGGGTAGCGCGAACAATGAGCAGTACTTC
V gene: TRBV6-5; D gene: TRBD1; clone size: once; J gene: TRBJ2-3; CDR3 protein: CASSPQGAGTDTQYF; CDR3 DNA: TGTGCCAGCAGTCCACAGGGGGCAGGTACAGATACGCAGTATTTT
V gene: TRBV5-1; D gene: TRBD2; clone size: NA; J gene: TRBJ2-1; CDR3 protein: CASSDGTSGHNEQFF; CDR3 DNA: TGCGCCAGCAGCGATGGGACTAGCGGGCACAATGAGCAGTTCTTC
V gene: TRBV28; D gene: NA; clone size: few; J gene: TRBJ1-1; CDR3 protein: CASSFPSGTEAFF; CDR3 DNA: TGTGCCAGCAGTTTCCCCTCAGGGACTGAAGCTTTCTTT
V gene: TRBV3-1; D gene: NA; clone size: NA; J gene: TRBJ1-4; CDR3 protein: CASKGKGATNEKLFF; CDR3 DNA: TGTGCCAGCAAGGGGAAGGGGGCAACTAATGAAAAACTGTTTTTT
V gene: TRBV29-1; D gene: NA; clone size: NA; J gene: TRBJ2-1; CDR3 protein: CGVEPMTGGVSNEQFF; CDR3 DNA: TGCGGCGTAGAACCAATGACTGGTGGCGTATCCAATGAGCAGTTCTTC
V gene: TRBV28; D gene: NA; clone size: NA; J gene: TRBJ1-2; CDR3 protein: CASSASELNYGYTF; CDR3 DNA: TGTGCCAGCAGTGCCTCAGAACTCAACTATGGCTACACCTTC
V gene: TRBV12-3/TRBV12-4; D gene: NA; clone size: many; J gene: TRBJ1-4; CDR3 protein: CASGTLGKKLFF; CDR3 DNA: TGTGCCAGCGGGACTCTGGGGAAAAAACTGTTTTTT
V gene: TRBV28; D gene: NA; clone size: few; J gene: TRBJ1-5; CDR3 protein: CASSLIRAQPQHF; CDR3 DNA: TGTGCCAGCAGTTTAATCAGGGCTCAGCCCCAGCATTTT
V gene: TRBV4-3; D gene: NA; clone size: once; J gene: TRBJ2-1; CDR3 protein: CASSQEVGVSYNEQFF; CDR3 DNA: TGCGCCAGCAGCCAAGAGGTAGGAGTATCCTACAATGAGCAGTTCTTC
V gene: TRBV29-1; D gene: TRBD2; clone size: many; J gene: TRBJ2-7; CDR3 protein: CSVGQTSRQTYEQYF; CDR3 DNA: TGCAGCGTTGGACAGACTAGCCGTCAAACCTACGAGCAGTACTTC
V gene: TRBV12-3/TRBV12-4; D gene: TRBD1; clone size: few; J gene: TRBJ2-7; CDR3 protein: CASSLGDRGSYEQYF; CDR3 DNA: TGTGCCAGCAGTTTAGGGGACAGGGGATCCTACGAGCAGTACTTC
V gene: TRBV5-4; D gene: NA; clone size: NA; J gene: TRBJ1-2; CDR3 protein: CASSLACRGNPNYGYTF; CDR3 DNA: TGTGCCAGCAGCTTGGCCTGTCGGGGGAACCCTAACTATGGCTACACCTTC
V gene: TRBV12-3/TRBV12-4; D gene: NA; clone size: NA; J gene: TRBJ2-1; CDR3 protein: CASSNRVKTSVNEQFF; CDR3 DNA: TGTGCCAGCAGTAACAGGGTCAAGACGAGCGTCAATGAGCAGTTCTTC
V gene: TRBV3-1; D gene: NA; clone size: many; J gene: TRBJ2-1; CDR3 protein: CASSRASGVGQGEQFF; CDR3 DNA: TGTGCCAGCAGCCGGGCTAGCGGGGTGGGACAGGGTGAGCAGTTCTTC
V gene: TRBV28; D gene: NA; clone size: few; J gene: TRBJ2-7; CDR3 protein: CASSLLVAYEQYF; CDR3 DNA: TGTGCCAGCAGTTTATTGGTTGCCTACGAGCAGTACTTC
V gene: TRBV28; D gene: TRBD1; clone size: NA; J gene: TRBJ2-5; CDR3 protein: CASSSHGTGYKGTQYF; CDR3 DNA: TGTGCCAGCAGTTCCCACGGGACAGGCTACAAGGGGACCCAGTACTTC
V gene: TRBV5-1; D gene: NA; clone size: NA; J gene: TRBJ2-1; CDR3 protein: CASSGGSYNEQFF; CDR3 DNA: TGCGCCAGCAGCGGGGGCTCCTACAATGAGCAGTTCTTC
V gene: TRBV12-3/TRBV12-4; D gene: NA; clone size: once; J gene: TRBJ2-5; CDR3 protein: CASSFLDGNQETQYF; CDR3 DNA: TGTGCCAGCAGTTTCTTAGACGGCAACCAAGAGACCCAGTACTTC
V gene: TRBV27; D gene: NA; clone size: NA; J gene: TRBJ1-1; CDR3 protein: CASSPRLVLGVNTEAFF; CDR3 DNA: TGTGCCAGCAGTCCTCGTCTTGTTCTAGGGGTCAACACTGAAGCTTTCTTT
V gene: TRBV6-5; D gene: NA; clone size: few; J gene: TRBJ2-3; CDR3 protein: CASSPQGPSGTDTQYF; CDR3 DNA: TGTGCCAGCAGTCCACAAGGGCCTAGTGGCACAGATACGCAGTATTTT
V gene: TRBV20-1; D gene: NA; clone size: NA; J gene: TRBJ1-6; CDR3 protein: CSARAGMTSPLHF; CDR3 DNA: TGCAGTGCTAGAGCAGGAATGACATCACCCCTCCACTTT
V gene: TRBV6-6; D gene: NA; clone size: NA; J gene: TRBJ2-1; CDR3 protein: CASSSDYSNEQFF; CDR3 DNA: TGTGCCAGCAGTTCGGATTATAGCAATGAGCAGTTCTTC
V gene: TRBV3-1; D gene: TRBD1; clone size: few; J gene: TRBJ1-4; CDR3 protein: CASSRTGGDEKLFF; CDR3 DNA: TGTGCCAGCAGCCGGACAGGGGGTGATGAAAAACTGTTTTTT
V gene: TRBV18; D gene: NA; clone size: NA; J gene: TRBJ2-4; CDR3 protein: CASSPRDAGAKNIQYF; CDR3 DNA: TGTGCCAGCTCACCTCGGGACGCAGGGGCCAAAAACATTCAGTACTTC
V gene: TRBV27; D gene: TRBD1; clone size: NA; J gene: TRBJ2-7; CDR3 protein: CARGTGNYYEQYF; CDR3 DNA: TGTGCCAGAGGGACAGGGAACTACTACGAGCAGTACTTC
V gene: TRBV7-2; D gene: NA; clone size: NA; J gene: TRBJ2-1; CDR3 protein: CASSPPWNNEQFF; CDR3 DNA: TGTGCCAGCAGCCCGCCTTGGAACAATGAGCAGTTCTTC
V gene: TRBV4-1; D gene: NA; clone size: many; J gene: TRBJ1-2; CDR3 protein: CASSQDRGLYGYTF; CDR3 DNA: TGCGCCAGCAGCCAAGACAGGGGCCTCTATGGCTACACCTTC
V gene: TRBV11-2; D gene: NA; clone size: NA; J gene: TRBJ2-2; CDR3 protein: CASSIGTDPYTGELFF; CDR3 DNA: TGTGCCAGCAGCATAGGGACCGACCCGTATACCGGGGAGCTGTTTTTT
V gene: TRBV6-5; D gene: TRBD2; clone size: few; J gene: TRBJ2-1; CDR3 protein: CAAGAGAVGDNEQFF; CDR3 DNA: TGTGCCGCAGGCGCGGGAGCCGTAGGGGACAATGAGCAGTTCTTC
V gene: TRBV9; D gene: TRBD1; clone size: few; J gene: TRBJ2-7; CDR3 protein: CASSVGDSYEQYF; CDR3 DNA: TGTGCCAGCAGCGTAGGGGACAGCTACGAGCAGTACTTC
V gene: TRBV12-3/TRBV12-4; D gene: NA; clone size: NA; J gene: TRBJ2-7; CDR3 protein: CASSQYRVSEQYF; CDR3 DNA: TGTGCCAGCAGCCAGTACAGGGTATCCGAGCAGTACTTC